This entry describes one TCR beta chain. It lacks a known antigen. Nothing much larger sits one base from this clone, and base qualities are not available. TCRbeta CDR3 regions were amplified from genomic DNA using the immunoSEQ Assay, a bias-controlled multiplex PCR. The original methods were these. The number of nucleated cells in each sample was estimated by amplification of reference gene primers within the assay. To quantify the absolute abundance of each unique TCRbeta CDR3 rearrangement, sequence reads were collapsed and filtered. For each sample, productive Simpson clonality was calculated as the square root of Simpson's diversity index over productive rearrangements. The clones in this table, taken by TCRdb from immuneACCESS, are in-frame only. Not every clone is retained; where verified, under half of the shortfall comes from an unresolved V gene, and the cause of the rest is unknown. For V, J and clone size, that table is used; D and trimming come from the DNA. For this sample there are a few hundred thousand clones; approximately 91% appear just once. The ten largest clones capture roughly 10% of the sample.

The sample is drawn from a study of blood T cell repertoires in COVID-19 (dated by TCRdb to 2020 to 2022). Notes on the research overall: The collaborator samples originated in the United States, Italy and Spain and spanned the acute and convalescent phases of COVID-19. The prospective study material was composed of cDNA or gDNA derived from T cells, B-cell-depleted T cells, or PBMCs. Subjects who had been exposed to COVID-19, were actively infected with it, or had recovered from it provided the deeply sampled blood TCRbeta repertoires that made up the dataset. The repertoires were released in a freely available public database meant as a resource for research on the immune response to SARS-CoV-2. Samples were obtained from the ongoing ImmuneRACE study (first 160 participants) and from about 1,300 subjects provided by 6 global collaborators. Nearly every sample came with metadata listing a de-identified subject ID, COVID-19 status, age in years and sex. Where available, HLA class I and class II types were taken from metadata supplied by the sample provider and were not determined by assay-based typing. Beyond this particular receptor, the publication reports: Clinical and demographic metadata were provided uncurated, with the amount varying by source and participant.

The CDR3 spans 13 residues, from the cysteine through the phenylalanine. This entry keeps only the CDR3 DNA: 39 bases, framed from base 1. As encoded in the germline V gene, CDR1 is SQVTM while CDR2 is ANQGSEA. Cut back by 8 bases and 4 bases, the V and J ends lie 15 bases apart. One collaborating source in Seattle enrolled patients while the patients were actively infected and followed the patients over time throughout the course of disease. Each collaborating institution followed its own protocols to collect whole blood in K2EDTA tubes. For TCRbeta analysis, collaborators shipped samples as frozen whole blood, isolated PBMCs, or DNA extracted from either of those sample types.

The chain is made from TRBV29-1 and TRBJ1-5; TRBD1 is possibly the D segment (6 matching bases). The clonotype was recovered from a woman aged 30 to 39 with COVID-19, enrolled during active disease. Sequencing used peripheral blood. The CDR3 loop reads CSFQGTGNQPQHF. The DNA sequence reads TGCAGCTTTCAGGGGACGGGAAATCAGCCCCAGCATTTT.